This T cell receptor beta chain came from a study of blood T cell repertoires in COVID-19. Overall study context: Italy, Spain and the United States were the sources of the convalescent and acute COVID-19 samples. Sources were T cells, B-cell-depleted T cells, or PBMCs; the material itself was cDNA or gDNA.

Produced via immunoSEQ multiplex PCR; TCRdb's table is partial and in-frame only. This sample has more than 150,000 clones; roughly 81% occur once, and the top ten carry approximately 12%. Patients of the Seattle cohort, enrolled during active infection, were followed longitudinally. CDR3 size: 12 residues. The source material was peripheral blood. The TCR sequence derives from a woman older than 75 with COVID-19, enrolled during active disease. The chain links TRBV21-1 to TRBJ2-7; the table's D call of TRBD1 was not tested on the DNA. TRBV21-1 is recorded as a pseudogene. CDR3 DNA: TGTGCCAGCAAGGCAGGGTGGAACGAGCAGTACTTC. Protein: CASKAGWNEQYF.